The subject of this entry is one T cell receptor (beta chain). Its specificity is unknown. The data derive from a study of post-analysis software for immune sequencing data. Study-level information: The study covered relapsing-remitting, secondary progressive and progressive-relapsing courses of multiple sclerosis. Overall study results and limits: Roughly 5 TRBV segments, TRBV5-6, TRBV5-1 and TRBV20-1 among them, were found more frequent in patients than controls. Comparison with controls showed significantly lower normalized Chao1 diversity in multiple sclerosis patients.

This CDR3 spans 15 amino acids. Germline V gives CDR1 SGHRS, CDR2 YFSETQ. The trim removed 0 bases at V and 6 bases at J, leaving 8 bases unmatched. Unique molecular identifiers had been added to the TCR beta cDNA libraries. Each sample of roughly 0.9 to 11 million input T cells yielded around 500,000 cDNA molecules, so each molecule approximated one T cell. TCRdb reprocessed the PCR reads via MiXCR and lists one record per CDR3 protein. The sample holds under 650,000 distinct CDR3 sequences, 44% seen once. The sequence came from a girl aged 10 to 17 with multiple sclerosis. The sequenced sample was blood. The chain employs TRBV5-1 and TRBJ2-5; 7 nucleotides align to TRBD1. CDR3 region: CASSLVAGGSKTQYF. The CDR3 coding sequence is TGCGCCAGCAGCTTGGTGGCAGGGGGAAGTAAGACCCAGTACTTC.